A selection of T cell receptor beta chains follows, all from one sample in a study of CD8 T cells in ankylosing spondylitis. TCRdb reprocessed the 5' RACE reads via MiXCR and lists one record per CDR3 protein. The repertoire has around 480,000 distinct CDR3 sequences, 17% of them found once; the top ten carry approximately 0.93%. Input material: blood, either unsorted or a sorted T cell fraction (not recorded which). Source of these receptors: a male donor with ankylosing spondylitis. Each CDR3 is given with its conserved first and last residue. The D gene is left open where the match is weak. Clone size is stated in some rows and not others, as once, few, many or a class when expanded.

CDR3 | DNA | J | size | V | D
CASSSTGTATYEQYF | TGTGCCAGCAGTTCCACCGGGACCGCAACCTACGAGCAGTACTTC | TRBJ2-7 | many | TRBV6-5 | .
CASSRTGTTEAFF | TGTGCCAGCTCCCGCACAGGTACCACTGAAGCTTTCTTT | TRBJ1-1 | . | TRBV18 | .
CASSLGSSNNEQFF | TGCGCCAGCAGCTTGGGGTCCAGTAACAATGAGCAGTTCTTC | TRBJ2-1 | . | TRBV5-1 | .
CSEQGSGGTDTQYF | TGCAGCGAACAGGGTTCCGGCGGCACAGATACGCAGTATTTT | TRBJ2-3 | . | TRBV29-1 | .
CATSDWDNEQFF | TGTGCCACCAGTGACTGGGACAATGAGCAGTTCTTC | TRBJ2-1 | few | TRBV24-1 | .
CATSDVGQGKDEQFF | TGTGCCACCAGTGATGTGGGACAGGGAAAGGATGAGCAGTTCTTC | TRBJ2-1 | many | TRBV24-1 | TRBD1
CASSLRVRWGNTEAFF | TGTGCCAGCAGCTTAAGGGTCCGTTGGGGGAACACTGAAGCTTTCTTT | TRBJ1-1 | . | TRBV7-2 | .
CATSDGDRADEQYF | TGTGCCACCAGTGATGGGGACAGGGCCGACGAGCAGTACTTC | TRBJ2-7 | few | TRBV24-1 | TRBD1
CSARDRGVNTEAFF | TGCAGTGCTAGAGATCGGGGGGTGAACACTGAAGCTTTCTTT | TRBJ1-1 | . | TRBV20-1 | .
CASSKGLAGGRGDTQYF | TGTGCCAGCAGCAAGGGACTAGCGGGAGGTCGGGGGGATACGCAGTATTTT | TRBJ2-3 | . | TRBV6-1 | TRBD2
CASSLAGTSGPDTDTQYF | TGCGCCAGCAGCTTAGCCGGGACTAGCGGACCTGACACAGATACGCAGTATTTT | TRBJ2-3 | . | TRBV5-1 | TRBD2
CATSSQDRLLDTQYF | TGTGCCACCAGCAGCCAGGACAGGCTATTAGATACGCAGTATTTT | TRBJ2-3 | . | TRBV15 | TRBD1
CASSSGGRTDTQYF | TGCGCCAGCAGCTCGGGGGGGCGAACAGATACGCAGTATTTT | TRBJ2-3 | few | TRBV5-1 | TRBD2
CSAVQGARGNQPQHF | TGCAGTGCTGTACAGGGGGCTAGGGGCAATCAGCCCCAGCATTTT | TRBJ1-5 | few | TRBV20-1 | TRBD1
CASSEQRNQPQHF | TGTGCCAGCAGCGAGCAACGCAATCAGCCCCAGCATTTT | TRBJ1-5 | . | TRBV12-3/TRBV12-4 | .
CSASNGLGYQETQYF | TGCAGTGCTAGCAACGGACTAGGGTACCAAGAGACCCAGTACTTC | TRBJ2-5 | . | TRBV20-1 | TRBD2
CASSSLAGAWEQFF | TGTGCCAGCAGCTCACTAGCGGGAGCTTGGGAGCAGTTCTTC | TRBJ2-1 | few | TRBV5-5 | TRBD2
CARRRGKTQYF | TGTGCCAGGCGGAGGGGCAAGACCCAGTACTTC | TRBJ2-5 | . | TRBV6-8 | .